The next 18 T cell receptor beta chains were all read from a single sample in a study of T cells in Graves' hyperthyroidism and ophthalmopathy. Amplification of TCR beta CDR3 regions was performed using RNA transcripts as template. The TCR CDR3 first-round RT-PCR relied on the HTBI primer set. Using its own MiXCR run on the multiplex PCR reads, TCRdb lists one record per CDR3 protein. The profile shows around 99,000 distinct CDR3 sequences, roughly 15% of them singletons. Sequencing was performed on blood. Receptor source: a woman aged 50 to 60 with Graves' hyperthyroidism.

This clonotype has only a few counts. A much bigger clone sits one base away, suggesting this may be a read error. The gene calls are TRBV29-1 and TRBJ1-2, with TRBD1 matching over 8 bases. This CDR3 spans 13 amino acids. CDR1 is SQVTM, CDR2 ANQGSEA, per germline. The CDR3 bases are TGCAGCGTTGCTGGCGACAGGGGCTATGGCTGCACCTTC. This gives the protein CSVAGDRGYGCTF.

Only a few counts were recorded for this clonotype. A junction end diverges from the germline sequence, so it may reflect a read error. V gene TRBV4-2 combines with J gene TRBJ2-6; D possibly matches TRBD1 or TRBD2 (5 bases each). This CDR3 is 16 amino acids long. CDR1 and CDR2 from the germline V gene are LGHNA and YNFKEQ. CDR3: CASSQAGISGANVLAF. The CDR3 DNA follows: TGTGCCAGCAGCCAAGCGGGGATCTCTGGGGCCAACGTCCTGGCTTTC.

In this sample, this clonotype turned up many times. This chain joins TRBV19 and TRBJ2-2, with 7 bases identical to TRBD1. CDR1 is LNHDA and CDR2 is SQIVND in the germline V gene (reference sequence). V trimming: 5 bases; J trimming: 2 bases; junction bases outside the gene matches: 8. CDR3 length: 16 amino acids. For the CDR3, the DNA is TGTGCCAGTAGTTCTCAGGGGGAGCGAAACACCGGGGAGCTGTTTTTT. Its protein is CASSSQGERNTGELFF.

This clonotype was observed at least ten times. This chain joins TRBV3-1 and TRBJ2-1; D gene ambiguous. Trimming stripped 1 base from V and 7 bases from J, with 11 bases between. Germline CDR1 and CDR2: LGHDT and YNNKEL (reference sequence). The CDR3 length is 14 residues. The CDR3 loop reads CASSQGVAANEQFF. CDR3 coding DNA: TGTGCCAGCAGCCAAGGAGTGGCAGCGAATGAGCAGTTCTTC.

There are many counts of this clonotype. The chain is built from TRBV5-1 and TRBJ1-6, with D unresolved. There are 15 residues in the CDR3. CDR1 SGHRS and CDR2 YFSETQ come from the germline V gene. V was pared by 3 bases and J by 7 bases, with 14 bases between. The DNA for the CDR3 is TGCGCCAGCAGCTCCAGCGGTCCATGGAATTCACCCCTCCACTTT. It yields the protein CASSSSGPWNSPLHF.

This clonotype was picked up a small number of times. The genes are TRBV2 and TRBJ1-2; 9 bases line up with TRBD1. V lost 4 bases and J lost 8; bases outside the gene matches: 8. CDR3 length equals 14 residues. Germline V lookup: CDR1 SNHLY, CDR2 FYNNEI. In DNA form, the CDR3 reads TGTGCCAGCAGTGGGGGGACAGGGCCTGCCGGCTACACCTTC. Residues: CASSGGTGPAGYTF. Full variable domain (rest looked up from reference TRBV2 and TRBJ1-2): EPEVTQTPSHQVTQMGQEVILRCVPISNHLYFYWYRQILGQKVEFLVSFYNNEISEKSEIFDDQFSVERPDGSNFTLKIRSTKLEDSAMYFCASSGGTGPAGYTFGSGTRLTVV.

This clonotype appeared many times. CDR3 region: CSAIAGSHEQYF. The DNA for the CDR3 is TGCAGTGCCATAGCAGGGTCCCACGAGCAGTACTTC. This chain uses TRBV20-1 with TRBJ2-7; D might be TRBD1 (5 bases). The germline V gene encodes CDR1 DFQATT and CDR2 SNEGSKA (reference sequence). V was clipped by 6 bases and J by 5 bases, with 14 bases between them. The CDR3 runs 12 residues.

This clonotype appeared many times. The chain couples TRBV24-1 to TRBJ2-5; the match to TRBD2 covers 7 bases. V gave up 5 bases and J gave up 5 bases; unmatched junction bases: 10. The CDR3 consists of 15 residues. The germline gives CDR1 KGHDR, CDR2 SFDVKD. CDR3: CATSGNPGGLETQYF. In DNA form, the CDR3 reads TGTGCCACCAGTGGTAACCCGGGGGGATTGGAGACCCAGTACTTC.

This clonotype was seen ten or more times. V usage is TRBV4-1 and J usage is TRBJ2-5; TRBD2 matches at 8 bases. The CDR3 loop spans 15 amino acids. V lost 0 bases and J lost 4; bases outside the gene matches: 4. Per the germline V gene, CDR1 is MGHRA and CDR2 is YSYEKL. Here the CDR3 DNA reads TGCGCCAGCAGCCAAGATGAGGGACTAGTAGAGACCCAGTACTTC. It specifies CASSQDEGLVETQYF.

This clonotype has ten or more counts. The chain carries TRBV7-6 and TRBJ2-2, with 10 nucleotides matching TRBD1. The V gene end was trimmed by 2 bases and the J gene end by 5 bases; junction bases not matched to a gene: 5. Germline lookup yields CDR1 SGHVS and CDR2 FNYEAQ. The length of the CDR3 is 16 residues. CDR3 amino acids: CASSLLGQGTTGELFF. DNA for the CDR3: TGTGCCAGCAGCTTATTGGGACAGGGGACAACCGGGGAGCTGTTTTTT. The variable domain in full, with the rest retrieved from reference TRBV7-6 and TRBJ2-2, is GAGVSQSPRYKVTKRGQDVALRCDPISGHVSLYWYRQALGQGPEFLTYFNYEAQQDKSGLPNDRFSAERPEGSISTLTIQRTEQRDSAMYRCASSLLGQGTTGELFFGEGSRLTVL.

The sample holds many counts of this clonotype. This chain joins TRBV20-1 and TRBJ1-1; 8 nucleotides match TRBD1. V shed 2 bases and J 1 base; nucleotides not matched to a gene: 0. This CDR3 spans 13 amino acids. Per germline, CDR1 DFQATT and CDR2 SNEGSKA (reference sequence). CDR3: CSARQGANTEAFF. CDR3 in DNA: TGCAGTGCTAGACAGGGGGCGAACACTGAAGCTTTCTTT.

This clonotype was observed many times. The chain is built from TRBV6-1 and TRBJ2-5; 7 bases line up with TRBD1. The CDR3 extends over 13 amino acids. Unmatched junction bases numbered 9, after V lost 7 bases and J lost 7 bases. Germline CDR1 reads MNHNS; CDR2 reads SASEGT. The CDR3 bases are TGTGCCAGCAAAAGACAGGGAGATCGGACCCAGTACTTC. It yields the protein CASKRQGDRTQYF.

This clonotype was found many times. Sequence at one end of the junction differs from germline and may be a read error. This chain connects TRBV7-2 to TRBJ2-5; no reliable D call. CDR1 and CDR2 from the germline V gene are SGHTA and FQGNSA. CDR3 length equals 15 residues. CDR3 region: CASSLAPGNDLNENF. In DNA form, the CDR3 reads TGTGCCAGCAGCTTAGCGCCTGGGAACGACCTCAATGAAAACTTC. Drawing the rest from reference TRBV7-2 and TRBJ2-5, the complete variable domain is GAGVSQSPSNKVTEKGKDVELRCDPISGHTALYWYRQSLGQGLEFLIYFQGNSAPDKSGLPSDRFSAERTGGSVSTLTIQRTQQEDSAVYLCASSLAPGNDLNENFGPGTRLLVL.

The J gene is TRBJ1-1, the V gene TRBV13, with D tentatively TRBD1 (6 bases). Per the germline V gene, CDR1 is PRHDT and CDR2 is FYEKMQ (reference sequence). CDR3 length equals 15 residues. Trimming took 6 bases from V and 1 from J, leaving 15 bases between them. The CDR3 sequence is CASSPTGTRNTEAFF. In DNA form, the CDR3 reads TGTGCCAGCAGTCCCACAGGGACACGGAACACTGAAGCTTTCTTT.

This clonotype has a count of ten or more. CDR3 region: CSARGAAAGGEETQYF. The CDR3 coding sequence is TGCAGTGCTAGAGGCGCCGCAGCGGGAGGGGAAGAGACCCAGTACTTC. The gene calls are TRBV20-1 and TRBJ2-5, with 10 bases lining up with TRBD2. Germline trimming cut 1 base from V and 3 bases from J; bases unmatched to any gene: 8. CDR3 length equals 16 residues. CDR1 and CDR2 (germline): DFQATT, SNEGSKA (reference sequence).

This clonotype was counted many times. The gene calls are TRBV6-2 or TRBV6-3 and TRBJ2-7; D gene ambiguous. The germline V and J ends were trimmed by 1 base and 0 bases, with 13 bases remaining between them. The CDR3 covers 16 residues. The germline V gene encodes CDR1 MNHEY and CDR2 SVGEGT. CDR3 protein: CASSYWFERISYEQYF. CDR3 DNA sequence: TGTGCCAGCAGTTACTGGTTCGAGCGTATCTCCTACGAGCAGTACTTC.

This clonotype was seen at least ten times. This chain uses TRBV29-1 with TRBJ2-1, with D perhaps TRBD2 (5 bases). The CDR3 loop spans 12 amino acids. V was clipped by 3 bases and J by 9 bases, with 12 bases between them. Germline V gene sequence: CDR1 SQVTM, CDR2 ANQGSEA. CDR3 DNA sequence: TGCAGCGTTGACCCAGCGGTGGGTGAGCAGTTCTTC. Protein sequence: CSVDPAVGEQFF.

This clonotype has at least ten counts. The chain carries TRBV11-2 and TRBJ2-7, with D perhaps matching TRBD1 (6 bases). Germline-derived CDR1 and CDR2 are SGHAT and FQNNGV. The CDR3 consists of 14 residues. V lost 3 bases to trimming and J lost 1 base, with 10 bases between them. The CDR3 DNA follows: TGTGCCAGCAGCTTGCCGGGACAATCCTACGAGCAGTACGTC. Translation gives CASSLPGQSYEQYV.